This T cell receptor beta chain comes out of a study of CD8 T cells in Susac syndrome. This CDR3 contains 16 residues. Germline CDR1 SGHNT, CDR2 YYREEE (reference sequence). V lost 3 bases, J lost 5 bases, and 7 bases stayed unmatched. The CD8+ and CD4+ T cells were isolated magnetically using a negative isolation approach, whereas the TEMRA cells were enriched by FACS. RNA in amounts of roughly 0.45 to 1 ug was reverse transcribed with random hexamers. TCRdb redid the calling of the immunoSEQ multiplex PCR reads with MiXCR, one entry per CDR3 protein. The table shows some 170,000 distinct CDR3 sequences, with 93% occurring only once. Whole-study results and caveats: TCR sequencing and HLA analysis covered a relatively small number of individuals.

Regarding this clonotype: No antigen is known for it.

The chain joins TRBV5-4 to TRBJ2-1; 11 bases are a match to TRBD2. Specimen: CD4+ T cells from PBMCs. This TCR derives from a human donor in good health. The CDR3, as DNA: TGTGCCAGCAGCTCTCCGGGACTAGCGGAACACAATGAGCAGTTCTTC. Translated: CASSSPGLAEHNEQFF. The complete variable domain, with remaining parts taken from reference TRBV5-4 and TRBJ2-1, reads ETGVTQSPTHLIKTRGQQVTLRCSSQSGHNTVSWYQQALGQGPQFIFQYYREEENGRGNFPPRFSGLQFPNYSSELNVNALELDDSALYLCASSSPGLAEHNEQFFGPGTRLTVL.